This T cell receptor beta chain comes out of a study of Graves' ophthalmopathy and Graves' hyperthyroidism. Investigators amplified TCR beta CDR3 regions from RNA transcripts. A first-round RT-PCR used HTBI primers, followed by a second-round multiplex PCR. A single record per CDR3 protein comes from TCRdb applying MiXCR to the multiplex PCR reads. In the table there are fewer than 600,000 distinct CDR3 sequences, around 15% of which are singletons. This CDR3 spans 12 amino acids. Germline V gives CDR1 LGHNA, CDR2 YNFKEQ. V was clipped by 4 bases and J by 0 bases, with 3 bases between them. This clonotype was observed at least ten times.

Material for sequencing was blood. V and J are TRBV4-2 and TRBJ1-2; no definite D call. The receptor was derived from a woman in her 30s with Graves' ophthalmopathy. Here the CDR3 DNA reads TGTGCCAGCAGCCCCGCTAACTATGGCTACACCTTC. It translates to CASSPANYGYTF.